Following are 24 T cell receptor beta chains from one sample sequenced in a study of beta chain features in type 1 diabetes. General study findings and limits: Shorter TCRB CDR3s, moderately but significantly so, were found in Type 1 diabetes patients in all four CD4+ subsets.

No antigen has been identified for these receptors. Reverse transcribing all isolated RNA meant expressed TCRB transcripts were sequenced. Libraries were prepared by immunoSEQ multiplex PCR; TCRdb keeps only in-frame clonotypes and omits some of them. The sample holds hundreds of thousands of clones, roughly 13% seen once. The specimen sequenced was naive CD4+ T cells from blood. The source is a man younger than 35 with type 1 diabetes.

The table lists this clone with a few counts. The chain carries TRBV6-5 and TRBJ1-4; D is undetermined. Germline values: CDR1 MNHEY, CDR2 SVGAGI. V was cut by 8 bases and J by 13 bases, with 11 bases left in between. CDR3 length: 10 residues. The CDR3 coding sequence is TGTGCCAGCGGAAGCAAAGGACTGTTTTTT. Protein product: CASGSKGLFF.

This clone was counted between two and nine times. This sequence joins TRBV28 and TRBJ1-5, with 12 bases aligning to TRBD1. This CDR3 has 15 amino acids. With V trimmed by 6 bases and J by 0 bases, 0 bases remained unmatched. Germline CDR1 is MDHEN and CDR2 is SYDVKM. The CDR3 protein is CASRGQGASNQPQHF. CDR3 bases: TGTGCCAGCAGGGGACAGGGGGCTAGCAATCAGCCCCAGCATTTT.

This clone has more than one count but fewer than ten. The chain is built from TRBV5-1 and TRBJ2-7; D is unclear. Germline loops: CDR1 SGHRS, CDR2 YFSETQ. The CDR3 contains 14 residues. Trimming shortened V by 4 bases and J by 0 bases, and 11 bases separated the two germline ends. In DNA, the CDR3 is TGCGCCAGCAGCCTGGACGGCCTCTCCTACGAGCAGTACTTC. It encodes CASSLDGLSYEQYF.

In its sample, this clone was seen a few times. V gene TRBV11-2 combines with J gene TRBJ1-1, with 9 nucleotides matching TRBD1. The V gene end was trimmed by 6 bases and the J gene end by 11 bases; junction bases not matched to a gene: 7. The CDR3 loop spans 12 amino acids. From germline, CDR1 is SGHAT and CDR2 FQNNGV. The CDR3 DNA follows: TGTGCCAGCAGACAAACAGGGGGCGACGCTTTCTTT. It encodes CASRQTGGDAFF.

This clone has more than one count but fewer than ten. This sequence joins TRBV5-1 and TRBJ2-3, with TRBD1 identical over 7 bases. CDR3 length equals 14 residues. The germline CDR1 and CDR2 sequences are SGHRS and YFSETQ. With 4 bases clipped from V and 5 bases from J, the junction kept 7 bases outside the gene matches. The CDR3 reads CASSPQGEGDTQYF. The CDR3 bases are TGCGCCAGCAGCCCTCAGGGGGAAGGAGATACGCAGTATTTT.

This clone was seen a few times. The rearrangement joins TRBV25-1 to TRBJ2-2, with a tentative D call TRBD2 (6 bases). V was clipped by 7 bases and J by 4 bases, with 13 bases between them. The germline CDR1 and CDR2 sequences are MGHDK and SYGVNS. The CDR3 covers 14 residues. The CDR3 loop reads CASTPGVLTGELFF. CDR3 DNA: TGTGCCAGCACCCCGGGGGTCCTCACCGGGGAGCTGTTTTTT.

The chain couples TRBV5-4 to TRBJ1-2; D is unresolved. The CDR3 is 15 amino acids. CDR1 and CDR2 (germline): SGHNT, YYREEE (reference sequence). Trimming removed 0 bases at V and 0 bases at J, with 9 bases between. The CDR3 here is CASSLDARTNYGYTF. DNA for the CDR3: TGTGCCAGCAGCTTGGACGCCAGAACTAACTATGGCTACACCTTC. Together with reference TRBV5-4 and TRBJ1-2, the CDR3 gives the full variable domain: ETGVTQSPTHLIKTRGQQVTLRCSSQSGHNTVSWYQQALGQGPQFIFQYYREEENGRGNFPPRFSGLQFPNYSSELNVNALELDDSALYLCASSLDARTNYGYTFGSGTRLTVV.

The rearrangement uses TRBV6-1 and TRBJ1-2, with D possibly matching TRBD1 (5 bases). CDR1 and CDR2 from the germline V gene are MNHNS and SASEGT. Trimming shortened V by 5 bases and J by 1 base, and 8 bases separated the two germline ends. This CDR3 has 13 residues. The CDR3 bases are TGTGCCAGCAGTACGGGGGGTAACTATGGCTACACCTTC. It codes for CASSTGGNYGYTF.

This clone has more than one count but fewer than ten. CDR3 loop: CASSKVVTDPSGNTIYF. The CDR3 DNA reads as TGTGCCAGCAGCAAAGTAGTAACAGACCCCTCTGGAAACACCATATATTTT. V usage is TRBV21-1 and J usage is TRBJ1-3; the DNA was not compared with TRBD1, the D call given in the table. TRBV21-1 counts as a pseudogene. This CDR3 is 17 amino acids long.

The chain's CDR3 is CSGRRKYSNQPQHF. The CDR3 nucleotides are TGCAGCGGCCGGAGGAAGTATAGCAATCAGCCCCAGCATTTT. The J gene is TRBJ1-5, the V gene TRBV29-1; no clear D gene. This CDR3 has 14 residues. Trimming took 7 bases from V and 0 from J, leaving 13 bases between them. Germline CDR1 is SQVTM and CDR2 is ANQGSEA.

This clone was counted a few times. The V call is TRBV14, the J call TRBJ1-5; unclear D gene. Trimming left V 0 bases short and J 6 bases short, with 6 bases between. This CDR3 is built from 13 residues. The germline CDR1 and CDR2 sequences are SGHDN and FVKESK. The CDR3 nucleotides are TGTGCCAGCAGCCAAGAGCAAGGTCAGCCCCAGCATTTT. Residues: CASSQEQGQPQHF.

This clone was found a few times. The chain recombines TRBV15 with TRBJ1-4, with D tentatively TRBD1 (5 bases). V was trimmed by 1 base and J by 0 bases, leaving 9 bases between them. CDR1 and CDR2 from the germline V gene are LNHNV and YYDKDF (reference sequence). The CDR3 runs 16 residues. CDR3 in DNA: TGTGCCACCAGCAGAGTTCGACAGTCAACTAATGAAAAACTGTTTTTT. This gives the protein CATSRVRQSTNEKLFF.

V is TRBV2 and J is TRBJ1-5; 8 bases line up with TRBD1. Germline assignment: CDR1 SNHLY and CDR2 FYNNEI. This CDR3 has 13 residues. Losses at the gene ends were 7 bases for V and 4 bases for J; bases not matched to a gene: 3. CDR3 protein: CASTTGGNQPQHF. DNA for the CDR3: TGTGCCAGCACTACAGGGGGAAATCAGCCCCAGCATTTT.

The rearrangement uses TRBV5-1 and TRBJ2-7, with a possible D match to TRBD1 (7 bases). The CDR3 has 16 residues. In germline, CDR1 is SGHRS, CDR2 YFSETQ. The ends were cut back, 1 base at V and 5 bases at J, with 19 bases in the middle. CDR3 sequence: CASSLRDSGLSDEQYF. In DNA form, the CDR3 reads TGCGCCAGCAGCTTGAGGGACAGCGGGCTGTCCGACGAGCAGTACTTC. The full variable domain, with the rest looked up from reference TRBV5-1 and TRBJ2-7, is KAGVTQTPRYLIKTRGQQVTLSCSPISGHRSVSWYQQTPGQGLQFLFEYFSETQRNKGNFPGRFSGRQFSNSRSEMNVSTLELGDSALYLCASSLRDSGLSDEQYFGPGTRLTVT.

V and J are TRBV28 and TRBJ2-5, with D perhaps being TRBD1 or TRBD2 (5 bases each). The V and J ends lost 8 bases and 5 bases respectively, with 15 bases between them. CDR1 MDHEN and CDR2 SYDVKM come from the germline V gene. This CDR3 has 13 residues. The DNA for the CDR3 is TGTGCCAGCGGAGTGGGGGTTGGGGAGACCCAGTACTTC. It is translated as CASGVGVGETQYF.

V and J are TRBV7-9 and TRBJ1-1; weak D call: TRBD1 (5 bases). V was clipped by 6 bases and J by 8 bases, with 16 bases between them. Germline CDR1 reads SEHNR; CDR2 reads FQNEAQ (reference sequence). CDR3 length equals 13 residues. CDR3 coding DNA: TGTGCCAGCAGACCTCAAGGGGCCGGGGAAGCTTTCTTT. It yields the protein CASRPQGAGEAFF.

CDR3 coding DNA: TGTGCCAGCAGTCCCCGGCCCGGTCCGACGGGGACCTATGGCTACACCTTC. It encodes CASSPRPGPTGTYGYTF. The chain couples TRBV2 to TRBJ1-2; perhaps TRBD1 as D (5 bases). V gave up 5 bases and J gave up 4 bases, with 23 bases separating them. This CDR3 contains 17 residues. Germline assignment: CDR1 SNHLY and CDR2 FYNNEI. The full variable domain, its missing parts supplied by reference TRBV2 and TRBJ1-2, is EPEVTQTPSHQVTQMGQEVILRCVPISNHLYFYWYRQILGQKVEFLVSFYNNEISEKSEIFDDQFSVERPDGSNFTLKIRSTKLEDSAMYFCASSPRPGPTGTYGYTFGSGTRLTVV.

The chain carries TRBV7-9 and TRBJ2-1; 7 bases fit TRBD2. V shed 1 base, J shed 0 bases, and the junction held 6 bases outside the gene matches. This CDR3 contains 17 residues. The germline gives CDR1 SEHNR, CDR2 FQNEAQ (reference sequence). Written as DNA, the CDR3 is TGTGCCAGCAGCTTAGGCAGCGGGGTCTACTCCTACAATGAGCAGTTCTTC. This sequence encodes CASSLGSGVYSYNEQFF.

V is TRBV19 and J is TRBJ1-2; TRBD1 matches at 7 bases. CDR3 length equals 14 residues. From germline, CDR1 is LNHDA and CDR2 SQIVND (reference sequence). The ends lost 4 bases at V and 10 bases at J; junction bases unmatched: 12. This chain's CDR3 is CASSTGQRRIDYTF. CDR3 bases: TGTGCCAGTAGTACGGGACAGAGGAGGATCGACTACACCTTC.

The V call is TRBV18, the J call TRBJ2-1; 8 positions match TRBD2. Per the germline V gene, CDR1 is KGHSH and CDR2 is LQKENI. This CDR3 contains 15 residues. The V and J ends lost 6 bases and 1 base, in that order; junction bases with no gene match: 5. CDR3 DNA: TGTGCCAGCTCCCTACTAGCGGTTTCCTACAATGAGCAGTTCTTC. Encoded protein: CASSLLAVSYNEQFF.

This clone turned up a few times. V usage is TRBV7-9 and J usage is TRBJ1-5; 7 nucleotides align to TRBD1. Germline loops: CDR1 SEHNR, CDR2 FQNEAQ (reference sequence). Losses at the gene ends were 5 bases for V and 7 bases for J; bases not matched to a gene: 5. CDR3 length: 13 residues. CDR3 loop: CASSTGTVQPQHF. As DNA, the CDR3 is TGTGCCAGCAGCACCGGGACAGTGCAGCCCCAGCATTTT.

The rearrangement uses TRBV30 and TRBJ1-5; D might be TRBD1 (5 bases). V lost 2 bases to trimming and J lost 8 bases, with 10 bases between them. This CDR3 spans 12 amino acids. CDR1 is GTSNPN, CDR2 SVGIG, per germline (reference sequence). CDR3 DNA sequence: TGTGCCTGGAGTCTCGTGGGGGAGCCCCAGCATTTT. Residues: CAWSLVGEPQHF.

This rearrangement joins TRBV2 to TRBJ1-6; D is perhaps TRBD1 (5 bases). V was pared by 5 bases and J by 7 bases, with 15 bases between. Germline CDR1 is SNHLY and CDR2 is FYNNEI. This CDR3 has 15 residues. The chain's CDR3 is CASSQEGRGNSPLHF. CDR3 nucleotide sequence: TGTGCCAGCAGTCAAGAGGGGAGAGGGAATTCACCCCTCCACTTT.

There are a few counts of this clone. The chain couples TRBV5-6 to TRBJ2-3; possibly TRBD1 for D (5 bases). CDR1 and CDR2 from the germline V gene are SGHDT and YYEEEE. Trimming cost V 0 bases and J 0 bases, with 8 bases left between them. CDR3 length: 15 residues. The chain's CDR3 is CASSLGAGSTDTQYF. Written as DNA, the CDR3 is TGTGCCAGCAGCTTGGGTGCAGGGAGCACAGATACGCAGTATTTT.